This section outlines one T cell receptor beta chain sequence together with its context. The antigen remains undetermined. This sample was taken from a study of shared clonotypes between healthy human individuals. Study results and limitations: Although depth was large, rarefaction showed that sequencing of the sorted subsets was incomplete.

Looked up from germline, CDR1 is MNHEY and CDR2 is SMNVEV (reference sequence). The CDR3 totals 15 residues. Trimming pared 6 bases from V and 6 bases from J, leaving 20 bases between. The method was immunoSEQ multiplex PCR; TCRdb's version includes in-frame clones alone and lacks a portion of them. The sample consists of millions of clones, approximately 95% of them appearing once. The healthy adult donors were HIV-negative and reported no recent acute infections or vaccinations. The study separated CD4+ cells into CD45RA+ naive and CD45RA-negative memory subsets. Material: naive CD4+ T cells from PBMCs. Subset here: CD45RA+ positively selected. V is TRBV27 and J is TRBJ1-1, with D unresolved. The sequence came from a young man in good health. Some clones in this sample may be carry-over from other donors' samples. For the CDR3, the DNA is TGTGCCAGCAGCCACCGCGAGCGAGATTGGGCTGAAGCTTTCTTT. Translation: CASSHRERDWAEAFF.